This T cell receptor beta chain came from a study of siplizumab effects on memory and regulatory T cells. CDR3 length: 15 residues. Trimming shortened V by 4 bases and J by 1 base, and 12 bases separated the two germline ends. Germline V gene sequence: CDR1 SGHRS, CDR2 YFSETQ. Measured with immunoSEQ multiplex PCR; TCRdb has only the in-frame clones, and not every one. The sample yields 100,000 or so clones, 90% to 95% seen once. Turning to this clone: The antigen is undetermined.

Regarding the study as a whole: Researchers could map only a minor fraction of alloreactive clones to unstimulated subsets.

This TCR was recovered from a human donor in good health. The sequenced sample consisted of CD4+ T cells sorted from blood. The gene calls are TRBV5-1 and TRBJ2-1, with D tentatively TRBD2 (6 bases). CDR3: CASSLSGVSYNEQFF. The CDR3 DNA reads as TGCGCCAGCAGCCTTTCGGGGGTTTCCTACAATGAGCAGTTCTTC. Full variable domain (outside the CDR3, taken from reference TRBV5-1 and TRBJ2-1): KAGVTQTPRYLIKTRGQQVTLSCSPISGHRSVSWYQQTPGQGLQFLFEYFSETQRNKGNFPGRFSGRQFSNSRSEMNVSTLELGDSALYLCASSLSGVSYNEQFFGPGTRLTVL.